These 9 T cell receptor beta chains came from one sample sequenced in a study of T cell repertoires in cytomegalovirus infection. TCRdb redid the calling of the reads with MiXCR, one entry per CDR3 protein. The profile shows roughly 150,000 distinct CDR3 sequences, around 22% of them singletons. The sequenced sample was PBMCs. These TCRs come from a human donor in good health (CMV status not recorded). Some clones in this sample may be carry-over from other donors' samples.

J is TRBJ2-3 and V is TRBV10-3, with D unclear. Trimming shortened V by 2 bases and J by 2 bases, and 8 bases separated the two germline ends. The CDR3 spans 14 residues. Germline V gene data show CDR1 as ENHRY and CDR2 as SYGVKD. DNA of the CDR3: TGTGCCATCAGTGAGAGGGCCTTCACAGATACGCAGTATTTT. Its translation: CAISERAFTDTQYF.

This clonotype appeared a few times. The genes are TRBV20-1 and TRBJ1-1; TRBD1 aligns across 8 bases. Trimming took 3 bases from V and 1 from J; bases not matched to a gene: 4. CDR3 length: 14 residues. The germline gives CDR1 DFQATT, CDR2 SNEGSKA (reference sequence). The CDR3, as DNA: TGCAGTGCTAGCTCTGGACAGGGGAACACTGAAGCTTTCTTT. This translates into CSASSGQGNTEAFF.

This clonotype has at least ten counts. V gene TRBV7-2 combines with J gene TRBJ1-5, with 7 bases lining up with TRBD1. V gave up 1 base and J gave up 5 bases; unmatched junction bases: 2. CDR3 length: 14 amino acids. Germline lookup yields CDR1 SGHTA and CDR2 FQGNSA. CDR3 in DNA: TGTGCCAGCAGCTTAGGGGACAGATATCAGCCCCAGCATTTT. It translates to CASSLGDRYQPQHF.

The CDR3 here is CASSLFASNEQFF. As DNA, the CDR3 is TGTGCCAGCAGCTTATTCGCATCAAATGAGCAGTTCTTC. The V and J genes are TRBV11-3 and TRBJ2-1; D remains unclear. Germline CDR1 SGHNT, CDR2 YENEEA. The ends were cut back, 2 bases at V and 7 bases at J, with 9 bases in the middle. CDR3 length equals 13 residues.

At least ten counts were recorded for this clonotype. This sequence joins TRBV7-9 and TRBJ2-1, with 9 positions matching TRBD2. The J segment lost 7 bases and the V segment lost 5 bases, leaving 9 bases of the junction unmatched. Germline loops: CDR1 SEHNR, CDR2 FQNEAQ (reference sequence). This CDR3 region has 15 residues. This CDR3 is CASSPSGTSTNEQFF. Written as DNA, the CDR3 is TGTGCCAGCAGCCCCTCCGGGACTAGCACGAATGAGCAGTTCTTC. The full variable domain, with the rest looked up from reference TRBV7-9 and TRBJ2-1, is DTGVSQNPRHKITKRGQNVTFRCDPISEHNRLYWYRQTLGQGPEFLTYFQNEAQLEKSRLLSDRFSAERPKGSFSTLEIQRTEQGDSAMYLCASSPSGTSTNEQFFGPGTRLTVL.

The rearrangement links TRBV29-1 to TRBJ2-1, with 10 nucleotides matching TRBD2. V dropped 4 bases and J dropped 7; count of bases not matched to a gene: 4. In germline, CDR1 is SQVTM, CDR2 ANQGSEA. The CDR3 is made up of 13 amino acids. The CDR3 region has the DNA TGCAGCGTTGCCCAGGGACTAGCGAATGAGCAGTTCTTC. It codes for CSVAQGLANEQFF.

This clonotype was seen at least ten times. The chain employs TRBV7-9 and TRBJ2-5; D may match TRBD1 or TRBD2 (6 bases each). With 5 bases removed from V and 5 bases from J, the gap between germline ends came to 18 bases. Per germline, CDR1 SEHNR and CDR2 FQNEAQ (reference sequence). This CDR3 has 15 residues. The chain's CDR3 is CASSLTEGEAETQYF. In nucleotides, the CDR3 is TGTGCCAGCAGCCTCACCGAGGGGGAGGCGGAGACCCAGTACTTC.

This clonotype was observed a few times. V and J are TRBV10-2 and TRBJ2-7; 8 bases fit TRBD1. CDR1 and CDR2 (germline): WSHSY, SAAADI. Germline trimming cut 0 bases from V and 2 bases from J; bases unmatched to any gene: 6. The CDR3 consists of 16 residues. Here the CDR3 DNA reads TGCGCCAGCAGTGAGTCCCCCGGGACAGGCCCCTACGAGCAGTACTTC. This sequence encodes CASSESPGTGPYEQYF.

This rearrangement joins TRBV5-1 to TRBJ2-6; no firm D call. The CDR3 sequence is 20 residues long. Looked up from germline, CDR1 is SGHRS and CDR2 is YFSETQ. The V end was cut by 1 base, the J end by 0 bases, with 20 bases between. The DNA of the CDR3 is TGCGCCAGCAGCTTGTTTACGTCGGTGCAACAAGCCTCTGGGGCCAACGTCCTGACTTTC. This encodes CASSLFTSVQQASGANVLTF.